The present TCR beta chain was sequenced within a study of cytotoxic CD8 clonotypes in ibrutinib-treated CLL. Overall study: Collecting the response samples happened after a median 12 months of treatment, with a range of 6 to 36. Findings of the study overall: A rise in clonality was seen at ibrutinib response, and a fall back toward baseline was seen at progression.

Deletions cut 3 bases from V and 7 bases from J, with 7 bases between. The CDR3 loop spans 12 amino acids. Germline V CDR1 and CDR2: LNHNV, YYDKDF (reference sequence). Turning to this clone: Its matching antigen is unknown.

Clones were read by immunoSEQ multiplex PCR, and TCRdb kept only the in-frame ones, dropping some. This sample yields more than 300,000 clones, of which about 77% are seen a single time; 5.5% to 8% belongs to the top ten. This chain links TRBV15 with TRBJ1-5, with D hard to call. This clonotype was obtained from a human donor with chronic lymphocytic leukemia. Sequencing was performed on PBMCs, taken before ibrutinib treatment. The CDR3 nucleotides read TGTGCCACCAGCAGGGGCCACCAGCCCCAGCATTTT. Amino acid sequence: CATSRGHQPQHF.